This T cell receptor beta chain was documented in a study of patients and donors after allogeneic stem cell transplantation. The CDR3 runs 12 residues. CDR1 and CDR2 (germline): SGHRS, YFSETQ. V lost 0 bases, J lost 3 bases, and 2 bases lay in between. TCRdb passed the RT-PCR reads through MiXCR, listing each CDR3 protein once. The sample holds 150,000 to 200,000 distinct CDR3 sequences; 20% to 25% are singletons and the top ten take 26%. Ten or more counts support this clonotype. This clonotype was sampled from a human donor who was either an allogeneic HSCT recipient or a stem cell or donor lymphocyte infusion donor (not recorded which). It is not recorded whose cells these are; they may come from a transplant donor. The chain couples TRBV5-1 to TRBJ2-3; D not resolved. The sample was blood, either unsorted or a sorted T cell fraction (not recorded which). The CDR3, as DNA: TGCGCCAGCAGCTTGGAAACAGATACGCAGTATTTT. This translates into CASSLETDTQYF.